This T cell receptor (beta chain) came from a study of shared clonotypes between healthy human individuals. Study background: For every donor, three CD4 naive, three CD4 memory, two CD8 naive and one CD8 memory plates were used. Study observations and caveats: The study found lower generation probabilities in non-shared clonotypes than in those shared by all four donors.

Donors, healthy HIV-negative adults, lacked recent acute infections or vaccinations. CD4+ cells were split into CD45RA+ naive and CD45RA-negative memory subsets. On this clone itself: Its matching antigen is unknown.

This CDR3 contains 13 residues. Germline lookup yields CDR1 KGHSH and CDR2 LQKENI. V lost 3 bases and J lost 8, with 13 bases in between. Sequencing used immunoSEQ multiplex PCR; TCRdb keeps in-frame clones, though not all of them. The sample lists approximately 2.1 million clones; approximately 95% were seen once. The TCR comes from a man aged 18 to 30 in good health. Some clones in this sample may be carry-over from other donors' samples. The sample consisted of naive CD4+ T cells from PBMCs. Described subset: CD45RA+ positively selected. The rearrangement uses TRBV18 and TRBJ1-2; the D is unclear. The CDR3 protein is CASSPDGLEGYTF. As DNA, the CDR3 is TGTGCCAGCTCACCCGATGGATTGGAGGGCTACACCTTC.